This T cell receptor beta chain was obtained from a study of blood T cell repertoires in COVID-19. About the research overall: Both acute and convalescent COVID-19 samples were obtained from the United States, Italy and Spain.

Recruited during active infection, patients (from Seattle) were subsequently followed longitudinally. Authors' data handling: By means of reference gene primer amplification, nucleated cell counts were estimated. Produced via immunoSEQ multiplex PCR; TCRdb's table is partial and in-frame only. V, J and clone size reflect that table, while D and trimming were determined from the DNA. The table shows 400,000 to 450,000 clones, with approximately 89% occurring only once. In this sample, this clone turned up once. The CDR3 covers 14 residues. From germline, CDR1 is SQVTM and CDR2 ANQGSEA. V lost 1 base and J 4 bases, leaving 13 bases between the germline ends.

J is TRBJ1-2 and V is TRBV29-1; weak D call: TRBD1 (6 bases). The sample consisted of peripheral blood. This clonotype originated in a woman between 40 and 55 years old with COVID-19, enrolled during active disease. CDR3 in DNA: TGCAGCGTTGAAGGGCAGGGGAGGGTCTATGGCTACACCTTC. Its translation: CSVEGQGRVYGYTF. Full variable domain (remainder filled in from reference TRBV29-1 and TRBJ1-2): SAVISQKPSRDICQRGTSLTIQCQVDSQVTMMFWYRQQPGQSLTLIATANQGSEATYESGFVIDKFPISRPNLTFSTLTVSNMSPEDSSIYLCSVEGQGRVYGYTFGSGTRLTVV.